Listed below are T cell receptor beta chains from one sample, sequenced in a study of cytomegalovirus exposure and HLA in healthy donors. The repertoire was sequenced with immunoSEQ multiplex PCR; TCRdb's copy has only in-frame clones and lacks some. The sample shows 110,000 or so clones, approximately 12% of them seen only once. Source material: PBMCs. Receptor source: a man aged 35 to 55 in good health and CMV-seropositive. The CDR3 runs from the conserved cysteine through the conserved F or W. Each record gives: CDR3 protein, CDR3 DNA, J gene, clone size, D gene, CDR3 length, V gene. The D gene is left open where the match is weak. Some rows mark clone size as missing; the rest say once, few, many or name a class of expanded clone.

CDR3 protein: CASSRPGQLLYEQYF; CDR3 DNA: TGTGCCAGCAGTCGTCCGGGACAGCTCCTCTACGAGCAGTACTTC; J gene: TRBJ2-7; clone size: few; D gene: TRBD1; CDR3 length: 15; V gene: TRBV27
CDR3 protein: CASSWDRGWTTGELFF; CDR3 DNA: TGTGCCAGCAGCTGGGACAGGGGGTGGACTACCGGGGAGCTGTTTTTT; J gene: TRBJ2-2; clone size: few; D gene: TRBD1; CDR3 length: 16; V gene: TRBV5-6
CDR3 protein: CASSPWQGTDTQYF; CDR3 DNA: TGTGCCAGCTCCCCTTGGCAGGGCACAGATACGCAGTATTTT; J gene: TRBJ2-3; clone size: few; D gene: .; CDR3 length: 14; V gene: TRBV7-6
CDR3 protein: CASSLGRRGQPQHF; CDR3 DNA: TGTGCCAGCAGCTTAGGGAGGAGGGGTCAGCCCCAGCATTTT; J gene: TRBJ1-5; clone size: .; D gene: .; CDR3 length: 14; V gene: TRBV11-2
CDR3 protein: CASSLERSGRGVETQYF; CDR3 DNA: TGTGCCAGCAGCTTGGAACGGAGCGGGAGGGGGGTGGAGACCCAGTACTTC; J gene: TRBJ2-5; clone size: .; D gene: TRBD2; CDR3 length: 17; V gene: TRBV5-4
CDR3 protein: CASSPGLGETQYF; CDR3 DNA: TGTGCCAGCAGCCCCGGACTAGGGGAGACCCAGTACTTC; J gene: TRBJ2-5; clone size: .; D gene: TRBD2; CDR3 length: 13; V gene: TRBV13
CDR3 protein: CASSERSGVRTEAFF; CDR3 DNA: TGTGCCAGCAGTGAAAGGTCAGGGGTGAGGACTGAAGCTTTCTTT; J gene: TRBJ1-1; clone size: few; D gene: .; CDR3 length: 15; V gene: TRBV25-1
CDR3 protein: CASSLYTGGTDTQYF; CDR3 DNA: TGTGCCAGCAGCTTGTATACAGGGGGCACAGATACGCAGTATTTT; J gene: TRBJ2-3; clone size: .; D gene: TRBD1; CDR3 length: 15; V gene: TRBV28
CDR3 protein: CASSVGDRGGYTEAFF; CDR3 DNA: TGTGCCAGCAGCGTAGGGGACAGAGGTGGCTACACTGAAGCTTTCTTT; J gene: TRBJ1-1; clone size: few; D gene: TRBD1; CDR3 length: 16; V gene: TRBV9
CDR3 protein: CASSQAAYRRQGREQYF; CDR3 DNA: TGTGCCAGCAGCCAAGCGGCTTATCGGCGGCAGGGGCGCGAGCAGTACTTC; J gene: TRBJ2-7; clone size: .; D gene: .; CDR3 length: 17; V gene: TRBV14
CDR3 protein: CASSSRGRGNEKLFF; CDR3 DNA: TGTGCCAGTAGTTCGCGGGGGAGGGGGAATGAAAAACTGTTTTTT; J gene: TRBJ1-4; clone size: .; D gene: .; CDR3 length: 15; V gene: TRBV19